Below, 10 T cell receptor beta chains from the same sample are listed, as sequenced in a study of OX40 agonist ivuxolimab in advanced cancers. The table came from immunoSEQ multiplex PCR; TCRdb's copy has only in-frame clones and leaves some out. The profile shows about 68,000 clones, around 84% of them singletons. This specimen consisted of CD4+ or CD8+ T cells sorted from blood, obtained in a trial of the OX40 agonist ivuxolimab. The receptor source for this set is an adult with an advanced solid tumor such as melanoma, head and neck, liver or kidney cancer.

The chain is built from TRBV5-1 and TRBJ2-6; D remains unclear. Trimming removed 6 bases from V and 2 bases from J, with 18 bases in between. Germline V gene sequence: CDR1 SGHRS, CDR2 YFSETQ. The CDR3 contains 17 residues. Written as DNA, the CDR3 is TGCGCCAGCACCCCCTCCCGCTCAGGAGCTGGGGCCAACGTCCTGACTTTC. This translates into CASTPSRSGAGANVLTF.

CDR3 region: CASSPWTSRYNEQFF. The DNA of the CDR3 is TGTGCCAGCAGTCCCTGGACTAGCCGCTACAATGAGCAGTTCTTC. This chain connects TRBV28 to TRBJ2-1; TRBD2 agrees at 8 bases. The CDR3 sequence is 15 residues long. After removal of 5 bases from V and 3 bases from J, the junction contained 6 bases not matched to a gene. Germline CDR1 reads MDHEN; CDR2 reads SYDVKM.

This clone was observed a single time. The CDR3 DNA follows: TGTGCCAGCAGCCGATGGAGGGCCGGAGAGACCCAGTACTTC. This translates into CASSRWRAGETQYF. This chain connects TRBV6-5 to TRBJ2-5, with D possibly being TRBD2 (6 bases). CDR1 and CDR2 from the germline V gene are MNHEY and SVGAGI. This CDR3 comprises 14 residues. V lost 6 bases to trimming and J lost 4 bases, with 15 bases between them.

The genes are TRBV7-6 and TRBJ2-7, with D uncertain. V lost 6 bases, J lost 7 bases, and 10 bases lay in between. The CDR3 runs 11 residues. Germline V gives CDR1 SGHVS, CDR2 FNYEAQ. CDR3 residues: CASSSGGEQYF. CDR3 DNA: TGTGCCAGCAGTTCAGGTGGAGAGCAGTACTTC.

The gene calls are TRBV19 and TRBJ2-6; 11 bases are shared with TRBD2. Per germline, CDR1 LNHDA and CDR2 SQIVND (reference sequence). CDR3 size: 17 residues. V shed 7 bases, J shed 3 bases, and the junction held 8 bases outside the gene matches. The CDR3 here is CASTSTSGVLGANVLTF. The CDR3 DNA is TGTGCCAGTACCTCGACTAGCGGGGTCCTTGGGGCCAACGTCCTGACTTTC.

The CDR3 sequence: CASSLLFTGELFF. The CDR3 DNA follows: TGCGCCAGCAGCTTGCTGTTCACCGGGGAGCTGTTTTTT. This chain uses TRBV5-1 with TRBJ2-2; unclear D gene. Trimming removed 1 base at V and 4 bases at J, with 5 bases between. This CDR3 has 13 amino acids. Germline lookup yields CDR1 SGHRS and CDR2 YFSETQ.

The chain uses TRBV5-4 and TRBJ2-2; D not resolved. The CDR3 covers 16 residues. Trimming stripped 0 bases from V and 0 bases from J, with 9 bases between. CDR1 is SGHNT, CDR2 YYREEE, per germline (reference sequence). The CDR3 DNA reads TGTGCCAGCAGCTTGGGCTCTTCTACGAACACCGGGGAGCTGTTTTTT. Protein sequence: CASSLGSSTNTGELFF.

This clone appeared a single time. This chain links TRBV5-1 with TRBJ2-3, with 8 bases aligning to TRBD2. The germline V gene encodes CDR1 SGHRS and CDR2 YFSETQ. V was clipped by 4 bases and J by 1 base; unmatched bases: 8. This CDR3 is 16 amino acids long. The CDR3 protein is CASSRTSLSGTDTQYF. The CDR3 nucleotides are TGCGCCAGCAGCAGGACTAGCCTGTCGGGCACAGATACGCAGTATTTT.

The rearrangement joins TRBV19 to TRBJ1-2; D might be TRBD1 (5 bases). The V end lost 6 bases, the J end lost 2 bases, and 10 bases lay between the germline ends. Germline V gives CDR1 LNHDA, CDR2 SQIVND (reference sequence). There are 13 residues in the CDR3. As DNA, the CDR3 is TGTGCCAGTAGGCCAGGGCTAAACTATGGCTACACCTTC. Its protein is CASRPGLNYGYTF.

The sample holds a few counts of this clone. The rearrangement joins TRBV4-2 to TRBJ2-7; D ambiguous. Germline CDR1 and CDR2: LGHNA and YNFKEQ. The CDR3 consists of 14 residues. Trimming cost V 4 bases and J 7 bases, with 17 bases left between them. The DNA for the CDR3 is TGTGCCAGCAGCCTACAGAGCGAAGCTTGGGAGCAGTACTTC. Its protein product is CASSLQSEAWEQYF.